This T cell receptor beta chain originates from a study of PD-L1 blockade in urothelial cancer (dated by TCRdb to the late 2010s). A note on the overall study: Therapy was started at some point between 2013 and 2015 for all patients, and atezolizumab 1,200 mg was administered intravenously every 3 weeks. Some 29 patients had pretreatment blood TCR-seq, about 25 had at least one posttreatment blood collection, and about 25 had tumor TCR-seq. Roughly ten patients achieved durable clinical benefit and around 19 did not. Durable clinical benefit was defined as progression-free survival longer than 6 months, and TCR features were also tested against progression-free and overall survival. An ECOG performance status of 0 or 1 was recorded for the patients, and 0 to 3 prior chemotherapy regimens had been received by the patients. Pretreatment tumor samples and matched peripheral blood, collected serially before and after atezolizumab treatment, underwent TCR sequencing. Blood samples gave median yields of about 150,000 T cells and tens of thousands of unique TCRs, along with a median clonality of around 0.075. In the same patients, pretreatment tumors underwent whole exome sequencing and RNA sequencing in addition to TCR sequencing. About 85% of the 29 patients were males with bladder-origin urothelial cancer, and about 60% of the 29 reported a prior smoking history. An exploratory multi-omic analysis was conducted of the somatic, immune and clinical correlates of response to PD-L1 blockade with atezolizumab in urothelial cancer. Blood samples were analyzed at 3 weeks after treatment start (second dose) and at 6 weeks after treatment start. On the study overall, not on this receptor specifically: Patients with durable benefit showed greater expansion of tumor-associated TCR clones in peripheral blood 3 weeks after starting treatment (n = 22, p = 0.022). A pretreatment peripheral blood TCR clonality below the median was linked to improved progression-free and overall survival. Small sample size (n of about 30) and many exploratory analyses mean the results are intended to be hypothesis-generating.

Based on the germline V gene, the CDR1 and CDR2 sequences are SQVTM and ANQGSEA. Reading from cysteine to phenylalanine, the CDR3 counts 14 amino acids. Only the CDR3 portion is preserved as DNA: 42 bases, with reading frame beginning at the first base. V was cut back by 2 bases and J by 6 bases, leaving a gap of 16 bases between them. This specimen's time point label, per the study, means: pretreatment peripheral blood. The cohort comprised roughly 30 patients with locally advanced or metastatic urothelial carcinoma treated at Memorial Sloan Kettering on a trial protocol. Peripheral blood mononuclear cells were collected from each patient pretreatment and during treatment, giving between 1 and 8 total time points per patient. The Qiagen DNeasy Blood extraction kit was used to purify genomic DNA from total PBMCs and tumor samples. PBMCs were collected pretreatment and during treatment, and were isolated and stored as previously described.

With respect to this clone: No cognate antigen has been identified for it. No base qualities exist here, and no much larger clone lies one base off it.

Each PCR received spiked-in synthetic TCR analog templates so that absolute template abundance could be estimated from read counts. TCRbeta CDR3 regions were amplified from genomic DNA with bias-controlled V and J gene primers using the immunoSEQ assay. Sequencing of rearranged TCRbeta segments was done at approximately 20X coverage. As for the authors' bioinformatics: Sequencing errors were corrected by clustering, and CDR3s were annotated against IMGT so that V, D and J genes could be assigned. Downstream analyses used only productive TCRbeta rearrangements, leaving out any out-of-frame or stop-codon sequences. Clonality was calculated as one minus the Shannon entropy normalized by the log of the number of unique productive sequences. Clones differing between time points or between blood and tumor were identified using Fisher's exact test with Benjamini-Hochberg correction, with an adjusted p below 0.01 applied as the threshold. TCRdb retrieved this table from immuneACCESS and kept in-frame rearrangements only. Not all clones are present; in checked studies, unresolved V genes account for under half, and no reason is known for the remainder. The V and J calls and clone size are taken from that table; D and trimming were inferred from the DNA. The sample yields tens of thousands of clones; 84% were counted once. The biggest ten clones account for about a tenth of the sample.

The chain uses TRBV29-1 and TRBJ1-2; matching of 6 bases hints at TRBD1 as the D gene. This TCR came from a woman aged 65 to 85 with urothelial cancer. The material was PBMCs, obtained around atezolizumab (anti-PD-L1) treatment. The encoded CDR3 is CSVERKAGGDGYTF. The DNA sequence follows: TGCAGCGTTGAACGCAAAGCGGGGGGCGATGGCTACACCTTC.